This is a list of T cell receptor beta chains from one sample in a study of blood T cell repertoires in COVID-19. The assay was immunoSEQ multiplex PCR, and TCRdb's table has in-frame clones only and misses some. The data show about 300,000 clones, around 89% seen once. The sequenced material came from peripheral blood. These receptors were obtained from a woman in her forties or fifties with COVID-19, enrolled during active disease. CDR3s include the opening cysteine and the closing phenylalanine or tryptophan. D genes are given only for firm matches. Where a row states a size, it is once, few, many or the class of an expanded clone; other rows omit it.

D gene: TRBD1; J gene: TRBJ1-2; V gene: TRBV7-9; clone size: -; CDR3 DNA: TGTGCCAGCAGCTCCTCCCCGGGACAGGAACTTAACTATGGCTACACCTTC; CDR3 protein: CASSSSPGQELNYGYTF
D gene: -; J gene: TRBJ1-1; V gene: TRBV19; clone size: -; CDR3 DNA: TGTGCCAGTAGTATTAAGTCCGGGGGGAACACTGAAGCTTTCTTT; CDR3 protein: CASSIKSGGNTEAFF
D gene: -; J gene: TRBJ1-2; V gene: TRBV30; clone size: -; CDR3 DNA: TGTGCCTGGAGTGCCCCTGTTGGCATTTATGGCTACACCTTC; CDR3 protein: CAWSAPVGIYGYTF
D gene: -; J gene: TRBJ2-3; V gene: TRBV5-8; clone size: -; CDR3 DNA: TGTGCCAGCAGCTTGTCTGGGGGGAATGGAGATACGCAGTATTTT; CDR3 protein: CASSLSGGNGDTQYF
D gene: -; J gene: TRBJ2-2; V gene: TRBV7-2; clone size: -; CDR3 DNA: TGTGCCAGCAGCTTCCACGAGACCGGGGAGCTGTTTTTT; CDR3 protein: CASSFHETGELFF
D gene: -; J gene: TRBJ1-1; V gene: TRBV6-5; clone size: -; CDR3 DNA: TGTGCCTCCTACACGACGGGGGTTGGGGGTGCTGAAGCTTTCTTT; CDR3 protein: CASYTTGVGGAEAFF
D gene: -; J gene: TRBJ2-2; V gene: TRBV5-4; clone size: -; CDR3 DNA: TGTGCCAGCAGCGGGACACAGAACACCGGGGAGCTGTTTTTT; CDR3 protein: CASSGTQNTGELFF
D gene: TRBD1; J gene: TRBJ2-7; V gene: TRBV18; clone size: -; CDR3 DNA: TGTGCCAGCTCACCAGACAGGGTCTCCTACGAGCAGTACTTC; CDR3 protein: CASSPDRVSYEQYF
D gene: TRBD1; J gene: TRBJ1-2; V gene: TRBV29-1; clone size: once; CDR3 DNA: TGCAGCGTGCCTATCGACAGGGGCCTTAACTATGGCTACACCTTC; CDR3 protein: CSVPIDRGLNYGYTF
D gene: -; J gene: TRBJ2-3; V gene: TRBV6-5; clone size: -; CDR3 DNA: TGTGCCACCGCTCGGCGGTTCACAGATACGCAGTATTTT; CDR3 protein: CATARRFTDTQYF
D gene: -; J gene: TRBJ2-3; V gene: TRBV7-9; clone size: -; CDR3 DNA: TGTGCCAGCAGCCCTCAGGGGGGCCCCACAGATACGCAGTATTTT; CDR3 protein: CASSPQGGPTDTQYF
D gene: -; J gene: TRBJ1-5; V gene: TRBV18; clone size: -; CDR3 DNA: TGTGCCAGCTCACCCCCTCCAGGTTGGCCAGTTAGCAATCAGCCCCAGCATTTT; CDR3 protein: CASSPPPGWPVSNQPQHF
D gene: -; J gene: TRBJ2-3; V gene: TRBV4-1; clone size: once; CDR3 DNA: TGCGCCAGCAGCCCAGACCGGACAGTAAGAGATACGCAGTATTTT; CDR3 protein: CASSPDRTVRDTQYF
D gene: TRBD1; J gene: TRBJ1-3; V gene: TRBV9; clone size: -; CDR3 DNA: TGTGCCAGCAGCACACCAGTACAGGGGGCTGGAAACACCATATATTTT; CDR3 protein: CASSTPVQGAGNTIYF
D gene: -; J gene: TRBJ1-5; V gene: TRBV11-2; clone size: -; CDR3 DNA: TGTGCCAGCAGCTTGGACTCCATCAATCAGCCCCAGCATTTT; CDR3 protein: CASSLDSINQPQHF
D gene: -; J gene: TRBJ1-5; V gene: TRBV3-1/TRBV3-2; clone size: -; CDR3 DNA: TGTGCCAGCAGCCAGTGGGCTGATAATCAGCCCCAGCATTTT; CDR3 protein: CASSQWADNQPQHF
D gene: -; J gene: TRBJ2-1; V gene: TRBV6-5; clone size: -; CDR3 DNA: TGTGCCAGCAGCGGTTCCGGGACAGAGCAGTTCTTC; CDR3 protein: CASSGSGTEQFF
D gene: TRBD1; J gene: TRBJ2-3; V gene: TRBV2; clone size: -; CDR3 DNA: TGTGCCAGCAGTCCTCGGACAGGGGGCACAGATACGCAGTATTTT; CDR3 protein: CASSPRTGGTDTQYF
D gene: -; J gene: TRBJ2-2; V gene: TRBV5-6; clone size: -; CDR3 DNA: TGTGCCAGCAGCTTGGGACAGTTGAGGAACACCGGGGAGCTGTTTTTT; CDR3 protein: CASSLGQLRNTGELFF
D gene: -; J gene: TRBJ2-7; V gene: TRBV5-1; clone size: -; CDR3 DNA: TGCGCCAGCAGCTTCGAAGCGGTCTCCTACGAGCAGTACTTC; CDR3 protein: CASSFEAVSYEQYF
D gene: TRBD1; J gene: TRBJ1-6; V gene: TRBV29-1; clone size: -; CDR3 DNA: TGCAGCGTCGGGACAGATCTAAATTCACCCCTCCACTTT; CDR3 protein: CSVGTDLNSPLHF
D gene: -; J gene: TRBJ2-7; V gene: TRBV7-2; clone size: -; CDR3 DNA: TGTGCCAGCAGCTTAGGTGGGACTTCCCCCTACGAGCAGTACTTC; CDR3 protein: CASSLGGTSPYEQYF
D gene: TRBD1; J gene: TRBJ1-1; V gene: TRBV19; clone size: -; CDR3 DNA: TGTGCCAGTAGTATTCAGGGGGCGCGAACTGAAGCTTTCTTT; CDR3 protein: CASSIQGARTEAFF
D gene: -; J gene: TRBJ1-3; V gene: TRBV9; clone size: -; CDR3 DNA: TGTGCCAGCAGCGTCACCGACTCCATCTCTGGAAACACCATATATTTT; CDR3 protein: CASSVTDSISGNTIYF
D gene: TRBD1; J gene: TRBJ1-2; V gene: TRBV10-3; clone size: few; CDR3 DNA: TGTGCCACACTAAAACGGACAGGGGTCCATGGCTACACCTTC; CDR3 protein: CATLKRTGVHGYTF
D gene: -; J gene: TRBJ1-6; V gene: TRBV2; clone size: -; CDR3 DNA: TGTGCCGGAACACAGGCCCCCTCGTCGACCCTCCACTTT; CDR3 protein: CAGTQAPSSTLHF
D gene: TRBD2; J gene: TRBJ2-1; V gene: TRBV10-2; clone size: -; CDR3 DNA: TGCGCCAGCAGTGGGGGACTAGCGACCTACAATGAGCAGTTCTTC; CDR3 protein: CASSGGLATYNEQFF
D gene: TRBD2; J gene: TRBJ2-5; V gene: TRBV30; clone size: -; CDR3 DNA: TGTGCCTGGGAGGACGGGAGGGGCCCCGACTTC; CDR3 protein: CAWEDGRGPDF
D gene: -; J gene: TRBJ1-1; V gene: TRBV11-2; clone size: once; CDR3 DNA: TGTGCCAGCAGCTTAGCCCGGGGGGGTGAAGCTTTCTTT; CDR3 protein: CASSLARGGEAFF
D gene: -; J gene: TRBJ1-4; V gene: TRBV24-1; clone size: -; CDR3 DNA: TGTGCCACCAGTGATCACAGGGTCAGAGATGGAAAACTGTTTTTT; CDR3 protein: CATSDHRVRDGKLFF
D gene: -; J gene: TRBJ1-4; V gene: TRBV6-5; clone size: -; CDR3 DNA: TGTGCCAGCAGTATCGAAAAAGGGGCCGTAAAACTGTTTTTT; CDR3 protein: CASSIEKGAVKLFF
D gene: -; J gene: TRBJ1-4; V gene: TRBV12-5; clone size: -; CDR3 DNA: TGTGCTAGTGGTTTGGCCAGGGTAGAAGGCGAAAAACTGTTTTTT; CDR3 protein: CASGLARVEGEKLFF
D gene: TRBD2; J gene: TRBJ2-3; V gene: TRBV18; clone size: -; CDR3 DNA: TGTGCCAGCTCACCAAAGCGGGAGCTAGATACGCAGTATTTT; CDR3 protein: CASSPKRELDTQYF
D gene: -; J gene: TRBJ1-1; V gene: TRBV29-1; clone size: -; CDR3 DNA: TGCAGCGTTGGGGGGACTTCGAACACTGAAGCTTTCTTT; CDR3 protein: CSVGGTSNTEAFF
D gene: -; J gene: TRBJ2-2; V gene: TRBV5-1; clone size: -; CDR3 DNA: TGCGCCAGCAGCTTGGCAACTAGCCCGAACACCGGGGAGCTGTTTTTT; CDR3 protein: CASSLATSPNTGELFF
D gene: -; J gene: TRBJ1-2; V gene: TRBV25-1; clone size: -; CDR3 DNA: TGTGCCAGCAGAGACACTCCTAACTATGGCTACACCTTC; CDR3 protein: CASRDTPNYGYTF
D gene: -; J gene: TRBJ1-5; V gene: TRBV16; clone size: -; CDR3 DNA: TGTGCCAGCAGCCTTTTCGAGGGAACCCCCTTAAATCAGCCCCAGCATTTT; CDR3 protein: CASSLFEGTPLNQPQHF
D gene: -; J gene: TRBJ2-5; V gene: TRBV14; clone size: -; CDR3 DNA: TGTGCCAGCAGCCAAGATGCGGCGGCTAGAGATGCCCAGTACTTC; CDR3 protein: CASSQDAAARDAQYF
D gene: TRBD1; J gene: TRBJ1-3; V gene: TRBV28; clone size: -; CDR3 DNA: TGTGCCAGCAGTGACACAGGGGACTCTGGAAACACCATATATTTT; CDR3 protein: CASSDTGDSGNTIYF
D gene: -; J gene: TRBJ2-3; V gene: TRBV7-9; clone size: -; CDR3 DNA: TGTGCCAGCAGCTTAGGAGGTACGCAGTATTTT; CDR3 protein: CASSLGGTQYF
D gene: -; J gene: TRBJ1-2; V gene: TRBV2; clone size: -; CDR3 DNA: TGTGCCAGCAGTGATAGGTTGCTCACCCCGGTTAGTCGGGGAAGCTATGGCTACACCTTC; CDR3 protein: CASSDRLLTPVSRGSYGYTF
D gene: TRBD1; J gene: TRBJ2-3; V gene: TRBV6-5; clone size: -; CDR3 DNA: TGTGCCAGCAGTTACCGGGACAGGGGCGATACGCAGTATTTT; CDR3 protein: CASSYRDRGDTQYF
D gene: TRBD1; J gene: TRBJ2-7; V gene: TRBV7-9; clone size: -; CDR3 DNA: TGTGCCAGCAGCTTAGATTATGGGGCAGGGGGCACAAGAGGGGAGCAGTACTTC; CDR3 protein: CASSLDYGAGGTRGEQYF
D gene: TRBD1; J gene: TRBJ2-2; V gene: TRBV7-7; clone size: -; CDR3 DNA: TGTGCTAGCAGCTTAAATACAGGGGAGTTTACCGGGGAGCTGTTTTTT; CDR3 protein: CASSLNTGEFTGELFF
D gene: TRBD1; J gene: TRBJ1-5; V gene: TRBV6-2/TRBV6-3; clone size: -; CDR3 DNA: TGTGCCAGCAGTTTTGCCGGGACAGGGGGTGCAAGCAATCAGCCCCAGCATTTT; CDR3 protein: CASSFAGTGGASNQPQHF
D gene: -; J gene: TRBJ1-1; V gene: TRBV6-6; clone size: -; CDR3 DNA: TGTGCCAGCAGTTCCACAGGGAACACTGAAGCTTTCTTT; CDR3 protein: CASSSTGNTEAFF
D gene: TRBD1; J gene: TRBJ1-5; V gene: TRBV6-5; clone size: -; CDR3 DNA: TGTGCCACTTCAGGGACAGGGGGCAATCAGCCCCAGCATTTT; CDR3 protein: CATSGTGGNQPQHF
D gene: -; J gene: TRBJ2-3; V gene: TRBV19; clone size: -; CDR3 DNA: TGTGCCAGTAGTATGTATGGGGGGGCCCCACCAGATACGCAGTATTTT; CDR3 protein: CASSMYGGAPPDTQYF
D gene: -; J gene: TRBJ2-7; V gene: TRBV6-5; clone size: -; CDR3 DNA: TGTGCCAGCAGGAGCGGGCTTTCCTACGAGCAGTACTTC; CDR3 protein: CASRSGLSYEQYF
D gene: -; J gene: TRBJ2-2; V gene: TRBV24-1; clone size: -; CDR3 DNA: TGTGCCACCAGTGATTTGGGAATAACCCGGGACACCGGGGAGCTGTTTTTT; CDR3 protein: CATSDLGITRDTGELFF
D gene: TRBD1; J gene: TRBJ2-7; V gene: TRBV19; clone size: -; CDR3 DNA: TGTGCCAGTAGTATAGCAGGGGGAGACTACGAGCAGTACTTC; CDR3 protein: CASSIAGGDYEQYF
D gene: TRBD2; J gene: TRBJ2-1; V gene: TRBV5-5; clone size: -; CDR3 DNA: TGTGCCAGCGATAGCGGGAATTATCCCGGTGAGCAGTTCTTC; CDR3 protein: CASDSGNYPGEQFF